Here is one T cell receptor (beta chain) with its context. This sample was included in a study of blood T cell repertoires in COVID-19. Study context: PBMCs, B-cell-depleted T cells, or T cells provided the cDNA or gDNA that made up the material.

The repertoire was sequenced with immunoSEQ multiplex PCR; TCRdb's copy has only in-frame clones and lacks some. The sample includes a few hundred thousand clones, over 75% of them seen just once. The CDR3 covers 16 residues. Trimming left V 4 bases short and J 5 bases short, with 19 bases between. Germline-derived CDR1 and CDR2 are KGHDR and SFDVKD. Cohort assignment relied on participant-reported clinical history. The rearrangement uses TRBV24-1 and TRBJ2-5; D may be TRBD2 (6 bases). The TCR sequence derives from a man aged 25 to 45 who had recovered from COVID-19. The sequenced sample consisted of PBMCs or T cells enriched from blood (not recorded which). CDR3 protein: CATSDLTGSGGETQYF. DNA for the CDR3: TGTGCCACCAGTGACCTGACTGGCAGTGGGGGGGAGACCCAGTACTTC.